This entry lists 28 T cell receptor beta chains sequenced from one sample in a study of graft-versus-host responses after intestinal transplantation (dated by TCRdb to about 2021). This specimen's time point label, per the study, means: cells obtained before transplantation from donor or recipient. Receptor libraries were prepared by the immunoSEQ multiplex PCR assay. TCRdb retrieved this table from immuneACCESS and kept in-frame rearrangements only. Not all clones are present; in checked studies, unresolved V genes account for under half, and no reason is known for the remainder. Counted in this sample were 13,000 to 15,000 clones; roughly 35% of them appeared once. The ten largest clones take up roughly 1.2% of the sample. The material sequenced was alloreactive CD4+ T cells from a mixed lymphocyte reaction culture, taken before intestinal transplant. The cell subset or site label on this specimen signifies: CFSE-low proliferating T cells sorted from roughly six-day pre-transplant mixed lymphocyte reaction (GvH or HvG direction). The receptor source for this set is a human patient who received an intestinal transplant.

This chain uses TRBV4-1 with TRBJ2-3; 11 bases map to TRBD2. V trimming: 0 bases; J trimming: 2 bases; junction bases outside the gene matches: 4. The CDR3 spans 17 residues. The germline V gene encodes CDR1 MGHRA and CDR2 YSYEKL. In DNA, the CDR3 is TGCGCCAGCAGCCAAGAGGGGACTAGCGGTTTCACAGATACGCAGTATTTT. Its protein is CASSQEGTSGFTDTQYF.

V usage is TRBV2 and J usage is TRBJ2-7; 9 bases map to TRBD2. CDR1 SNHLY and CDR2 FYNNEI come from the germline V gene. V lost 6 bases to trimming and J lost 2 bases; unmatched junction nucleotides: 14. CDR3 size: 17 residues. The CDR3 is CASRGGPSGVQAYEQYF. The CDR3 coding sequence is TGTGCCAGCAGAGGTGGGCCTAGCGGGGTTCAAGCCTACGAGCAGTACTTC. The full variable domain, with the rest looked up from reference TRBV2 and TRBJ2-7, is EPEVTQTPSHQVTQMGQEVILRCVPISNHLYFYWYRQILGQKVEFLVSFYNNEISEKSEIFDDQFSVERPDGSNFTLKIRSTKLEDSAMYFCASRGGPSGVQAYEQYFGPGTRLTVT.

The J gene is TRBJ1-4, the V gene TRBV5-5; D possibly corresponds to TRBD1 (5 bases). The CDR3 has 15 residues. Germline values: CDR1 SGHKS, CDR2 YYEKEE (reference sequence). The V end lost 5 bases, the J end lost 8 bases, and 19 bases lay between the germline ends. The CDR3 is CASSMGGVGTEKLFF. CDR3 sequence (DNA): TGTGCCAGCAGTATGGGAGGGGTAGGGACCGAAAAACTGTTTTTT.

This clone qualifies as medium-sized. The chain employs TRBV5-6 and TRBJ2-1; 8 bases fit TRBD2. With V trimmed by 2 bases and J by 7 bases, 14 bases remained unmatched. The CDR3 is 17 amino acids. Germline V CDR1 and CDR2: SGHDT, YYEEEE. Here the CDR3 reads CASSFPPLAGGGNEQFF. The CDR3 nucleotides are TGTGCCAGCAGCTTCCCACCTCTGGCGGGGGGAGGGAATGAGCAGTTCTTC.

This clone was seen a few times. V usage is TRBV4-1 and J usage is TRBJ1-6, with 7 bases matching TRBD1. With V trimmed by 2 bases and J by 6 bases, 4 bases remained unmatched. The CDR3 covers 15 residues. Germline values: CDR1 MGHRA, CDR2 YSYEKL. In nucleotides, the CDR3 is TGCGCCAGCAGCCAATGGACAGGACTTAATTCACCCCTCCACTTT. Amino acids: CASSQWTGLNSPLHF.

V is TRBV19 and J is TRBJ1-2; 7 positions match TRBD1. This CDR3 is built from 14 residues. The V gene's germline CDR1 is LNHDA and CDR2 SQIVND (reference sequence). J gave up 3 bases and V 3 bases, and 4 bases lay outside the gene matches. CDR3 nucleotide sequence: TGTGCCAGTAGTATCTCCGGGACAGACTATGGCTACACCTTC. Its translation is CASSISGTDYGYTF.

The rearrangement links TRBV5-1 to TRBJ2-7; D is possibly TRBD1 (6 bases). Germline CDR1 and CDR2: SGHRS and YFSETQ. The CDR3 contains 13 residues. Between the trimmed V and J ends, which lost 4 bases and 1 base, there was a span of 9 bases. CDR3 nucleotide sequence: TGCGCCAGCAGCCTACAGGGATCCTACGAGCAGTACTTC. Residues: CASSLQGSYEQYF.

This clone has only a few counts. The gene calls are TRBV19 and TRBJ1-2; no definite D call. The ends were cut back, 3 bases at V and 4 bases at J, with 15 bases in the middle. The CDR3 has 15 amino acids. The germline CDR1 and CDR2 sequences are LNHDA and SQIVND (reference sequence). The CDR3 nucleotides are TGTGCCAGTAGTATCATGGAGGGCGAAGGCTATGGCTACACCTTC. It codes for CASSIMEGEGYGYTF.

This clone was counted a single time. This sequence joins TRBV7-2 and TRBJ1-2; 7 bases align to TRBD1. The germline V gene has CDR1 SGHTA and CDR2 FQGNSA. Trimming cost V 5 bases and J 4 bases; bases outside gene matches: 7. This CDR3 contains 14 residues. This CDR3 is CASSPQGQSYGYTF. The CDR3 DNA follows: TGTGCCAGCAGCCCTCAGGGACAGAGCTATGGCTACACCTTC.

The chain employs TRBV5-5 and TRBJ1-5; 10 bases align to TRBD1. From germline, CDR1 is SGHKS and CDR2 YYEKEE (reference sequence). The CDR3 runs to 16 residues. V shed 2 bases and J 3 bases; nucleotides not matched to a gene: 5. In nucleotides, the CDR3 is TGTGCCAGCAGCTTACTGGGGACAGGGGTCAATCAGCCCCAGCATTTT. It is translated as CASSLLGTGVNQPQHF.

V gene TRBV9 combines with J gene TRBJ1-2; no firm D call. CDR1 and CDR2 from the germline V gene are SGDLS and YYNGEE. The ends were cut back, 4 bases at V and 6 bases at J, with 16 bases in the middle. This CDR3 spans 14 amino acids. The CDR3 region is CASSPTGGPNGYTF. CDR3 coding DNA: TGTGCCAGCAGCCCCACGGGAGGGCCCAATGGCTACACCTTC.

The gene calls are TRBV7-8 and TRBJ2-5; D is perhaps TRBD2 (7 bases). V dropped 1 base and J dropped 9 bases, with 21 bases sitting between them. This CDR3 has 16 residues. Germline CDR1 and CDR2: SGHVS and FQNEAQ. Here the CDR3 reads CASSLGGGGPVGAQYF. The CDR3 coding sequence is TGTGCCAGCAGCTTAGGGGGCGGGGGCCCTGTTGGGGCCCAGTACTTC. The full variable domain, its missing parts supplied by reference TRBV7-8 and TRBJ2-5, is GAGVSQSPRYKVAKRGQDVALRCDPISGHVSLFWYQQALGQGPEFLTYFQNEAQLDKSGLPSDRFFAERPEGSVSTLKIQRTQQEDSAVYLCASSLGGGGPVGAQYFGPGTRLLVL.

This clone was observed a handful of times. V and J are TRBV4-3 and TRBJ1-2; possibly TRBD1 for D (5 bases). CDR1 and CDR2 (germline): LGHNA, YSLEER. Trimming stripped 0 bases from V and 8 bases from J, with 13 bases between. The CDR3 loop spans 14 amino acids. This chain's CDR3 is CASSQDAGRRGYTF. DNA of the CDR3: TGCGCCAGCAGCCAAGACGCAGGGAGGAGGGGCTACACCTTC.

This chain uses TRBV7-2 with TRBJ2-5; no clear D. V shed 3 bases and J shed 4 bases, with 18 bases lying between them. There are 16 residues in the CDR3. Germline assignment: CDR1 SGHTA and CDR2 FQGNSA. CDR3 coding DNA: TGTGCCAGCAGCTTTAGCCAAGGCCGAGCTGGAGAGACCCAGTACTTC. It encodes CASSFSQGRAGETQYF.

This clone was counted a few times. This sequence joins TRBV5-6 and TRBJ2-7; D is undetermined. The V gene's germline CDR1 is SGHDT and CDR2 YYEEEE. The V end was cut by 4 bases, the J end by 3 bases, with 8 bases between. This CDR3 has 12 residues. Written as DNA, the CDR3 is TGTGCCAGCAGCCCTCTAGGCTACGAGCAGTACTTC. This gives the protein CASSPLGYEQYF. Based on the CDR3 plus reference TRBV5-6 and TRBJ2-7, the full variable domain is DAGVTQSPTHLIKTRGQQVTLRCSPKSGHDTVSWYQQALGQGPQFIFQYYEEEERQRGNFPDRFSGHQFPNYSSELNVNALLLGDSALYLCASSPLGYEQYFGPGTRLTVT.

The table lists this clone with a few counts. V usage is TRBV18 and J usage is TRBJ1-2; D unclear. V lost 4 bases, J lost 2 bases, and 20 bases lay in between. The CDR3 length is 17 residues. Germline CDR1 and CDR2: KGHSH and LQKENI. The CDR3 DNA is TGTGCCAGCTCACGGAGTCGTTTAGGAGTCTCAAACTATGGCTACACCTTC. Translated, it gives CASSRSRLGVSNYGYTF.

This clone was seen more than once but under ten times. The rearrangement uses TRBV18 and TRBJ2-2; 8 bases map to TRBD1. The CDR3 runs 17 residues. J was trimmed by 3 bases and V by 2 bases; bases with no gene match: 8. From germline, CDR1 is KGHSH and CDR2 LQKENI. The CDR3 bases are TGTGCCAGCTCACCATTAGACAGGGGACCTTACACCGGGGAGCTGTTTTTT. Translated, it gives CASSPLDRGPYTGELFF.

This chain links TRBV10-3 with TRBJ1-4; D gene unclear. The length of the CDR3 is 15 residues. The germline gives CDR1 ENHRY, CDR2 SYGVKD. Trimming left V 0 bases short and J 5 bases short, with 10 bases between. The CDR3 nucleotides read TGTGCCATCAGTGAGTCGGCGGGGAACAATGAAAAACTGTTTTTT. Translation gives CAISESAGNNEKLFF.

This clone is medium-sized. The J gene is TRBJ1-3, the V gene TRBV27; D uncertain. In germline, CDR1 is MNHEY, CDR2 SMNVEV (reference sequence). V was cut by 6 bases and J by 0 bases, with 6 bases left in between. This CDR3 has 13 amino acids. The CDR3 reads CASSLFSGNTIYF. The CDR3 bases are TGTGCCAGCAGCCTTTTCTCTGGAAACACCATATATTTT.

This clone has only a few counts. The chain is built from TRBV7-2 and TRBJ2-2; TRBD2 matches 13 bases. In germline, CDR1 is SGHTA, CDR2 FQGNSA. CDR3 length equals 18 residues. Unmatched junction bases numbered 12, after V lost 5 bases and J lost 6 bases. The CDR3 here is CASSPPGLAGVGAGELFF. DNA for the CDR3: TGTGCCAGCAGCCCACCAGGACTAGCGGGGGTCGGCGCCGGGGAGCTGTTTTTT.

This clone is labeled medium-sized. The chain uses TRBV2 and TRBJ1-2; possibly TRBD1 for D (5 bases). The CDR3 runs 12 residues. From germline, CDR1 is SNHLY and CDR2 FYNNEI. Trimming left V 11 bases short and J 4 bases short, with 14 bases between. The CDR3 reads CARMGGGYGYTF. The CDR3 nucleotides read TGTGCCCGCATGGGGGGTGGCTATGGCTACACCTTC. Looking up the rest from reference TRBV2 and TRBJ1-2 gives the full variable domain: EPEVTQTPSHQVTQMGQEVILRCVPISNHLYFYWYRQILGQKVEFLVSFYNNEISEKSEIFDDQFSVERPDGSNFTLKIRSTKLEDSAMYFCARMGGGYGYTFGSGTRLTVV.

This clone is medium-sized within its sample. The rearrangement joins TRBV28 to TRBJ1-6; D unresolved. Germline CDR1 reads MDHEN; CDR2 reads SYDVKM. The CDR3 length is 17 residues. The ends were cut back, 3 bases at V and 5 bases at J, with 17 bases in the middle. The CDR3 reads CASSLTGSPWNNSPLHF. DNA of the CDR3: TGTGCCAGCAGTTTGACTGGCAGTCCCTGGAATAATTCACCCCTCCACTTT.

The genes are TRBV27 and TRBJ2-6; tentative D call: TRBD1 (5 bases). Germline V lookup: CDR1 MNHEY, CDR2 SMNVEV (reference sequence). CDR3 size: 18 residues. V was clipped by 4 bases and J by 0 bases, with 16 bases between them. CDR3 sequence: CASSSREYLLSGANVLTF. The DNA for the CDR3 is TGTGCCAGCAGTTCCAGGGAATACTTACTCTCTGGGGCCAACGTCCTGACTTTC.

The chain couples TRBV4-3 to TRBJ1-1, with D unresolved. V dropped 4 bases and J dropped 4 bases, with 10 bases sitting between them. The V gene's germline CDR1 is LGHNA and CDR2 YSLEER. This CDR3 comprises 13 residues. CDR3 DNA: TGCGCCAGCAGCCTCCTGCGAAGCACTGAAGCTTTCTTT. Translation gives CASSLLRSTEAFF.

The chain carries TRBV4-1 and TRBJ1-5, with D possibly being TRBD1 (5 bases). V lost 0 bases and J lost 6, with 12 bases in between. The CDR3 is 15 residues long. Germline CDR1 reads MGHRA; CDR2 reads YSYEKL. As DNA, the CDR3 is TGCGCCAGCAGCCAAGACCCAGGGAGGGGTCAGCCCCAGCATTTT. Translation gives CASSQDPGRGQPQHF.

The rearrangement uses TRBV30 and TRBJ1-6; D gene unclear. The CDR3 length is 16 residues. CDR1 is GTSNPN and CDR2 is SVGIG in the germline V gene (reference sequence). V lost 1 base, J lost 4 bases, and 14 bases lay in between. The CDR3 DNA follows: TGTGCCTGGAGTGCGGCTAGAACGCCGTATAATTCACCCCTCCACTTT. This codes for CAWSAARTPYNSPLHF.

The gene calls are TRBV4-3 and TRBJ1-5; TRBD1 matches 9 bases. Unmatched junction bases numbered 5, after V lost 2 bases and J lost 6 bases. Germline V lookup: CDR1 LGHNA, CDR2 YSLEER. The CDR3 runs 15 residues. CDR3 amino acids: CASSQRQGVGQPQHF. CDR3 sequence (DNA): TGCGCCAGCAGCCAAAGACAGGGGGTGGGTCAGCCCCAGCATTTT.

The chain combines TRBV7-9 with TRBJ2-3; 9 nucleotides match TRBD2. The CDR3 runs 17 residues. V trimming: 3 bases; J trimming: 3 bases; junction bases outside the gene matches: 10. The V gene's germline CDR1 is SEHNR and CDR2 FQNEAQ (reference sequence). Here the CDR3 reads CASSLASGAPPTDTQYF. In nucleotides, the CDR3 is TGTGCCAGCAGCTTGGCTAGCGGGGCTCCCCCGACAGATACGCAGTATTTT.